The 8 T cell receptor beta chains listed next were all sequenced from one sample in a study of blood T cell repertoires in COVID-19 (TCRdb year 2020). Library preparation was by the immunoSEQ multiplex PCR assay. TCRdb's version of the immuneACCESS table is confined to in-frame rearrangements and falls short of the full clone set. An unresolved V gene accounts for under half of the shortfall where checked; the remainder is of unknown origin. The sample contains some 67,000 clones, about 83% of them found a single time. Clones ranked in the top ten supply 15% to 20% of the sample. Material: peripheral blood. The receptors originated from a woman of 80 years or more with acute or convalescent COVID-19.

This sequence joins TRBV5-4 and TRBJ2-3, with 12 bases matching TRBD2. This CDR3 is built from 16 residues. With V trimmed by 2 bases and J by 3 bases, 4 bases remained unmatched. CDR1 SGHNT and CDR2 YYREEE come from the germline V gene (reference sequence). CDR3 sequence reads: CASSLYTSGGTDTQYF. In DNA, the CDR3 is TGTGCCAGCAGCTTATATACTAGCGGGGGGACAGATACGCAGTATTTT.

V is TRBV5-1 and J is TRBJ2-1; tentatively, D is TRBD2 (6 bases). Between the trimmed V and J ends, which lost 3 bases and 5 bases, there was a span of 15 bases. The germline V gene has CDR1 SGHRS and CDR2 YFSETQ. This CDR3 contains 15 residues. The CDR3 DNA sequence: TGCGCCAGCAGCTCCTCCCCTTCTAGCGACAATGAGCAGTTCTTC. Its translation is CASSSSPSSDNEQFF.

The chain has TRBV5-1 and TRBJ1-1; tentative D call: TRBD1 (6 bases). V lost 2 bases and J 4 bases, leaving 9 bases between the germline ends. The CDR3 is 13 amino acids. Germline V gives CDR1 SGHRS, CDR2 YFSETQ. The CDR3 nucleotides read TGCGCCAGCAGCTTTTCAGGGGTCACTGAAGCTTTCTTT. Its translation: CASSFSGVTEAFF.

The rearrangement uses TRBV19 and TRBJ1-4; TRBD1 aligns across 10 bases. J was trimmed by 7 bases and V by 7 bases; bases with no gene match: 9. The CDR3 totals 15 residues. The germline V gene has CDR1 LNHDA and CDR2 SQIVND (reference sequence). The DNA for the CDR3 is TGTGCCAGTATCATGACGGGACAGGGGACTGAAAAACTGTTTTTT. Translation gives CASIMTGQGTEKLFF.

The genes are TRBV6-4 and TRBJ1-1, with a tentative D call TRBD1 (6 bases). The CDR3 has 15 amino acids. V was shortened by 0 bases and J by 7 bases, with 15 bases between the two germline ends. Germline CDR1 reads MRHNA; CDR2 reads SNTAGT. The CDR3 spells CASSDSPQGIGEAFF. The CDR3 bases are TGTGCCAGCAGTGACTCGCCACAGGGAATAGGTGAAGCTTTCTTT.

This chain links TRBV5-6 with TRBJ1-2; 7 bases agree with TRBD1. With V trimmed by 2 bases and J by 4 bases, 5 bases remained unmatched. CDR1 and CDR2 from the germline V gene are SGHDT and YYEEEE. There are 14 residues in the CDR3. The CDR3 region is CASSLQGLGYGYTF. CDR3 sequence (DNA): TGTGCCAGCAGCTTACAGGGGTTGGGCTATGGCTACACCTTC.

This clone was detected only once. The rearrangement uses TRBV7-8 and TRBJ2-5, with D maybe TRBD2 (6 bases). Between the trimmed V and J ends, which lost 7 bases and 0 bases, there was a span of 12 bases. Germline CDR1 SGHVS, CDR2 FQNEAQ. The CDR3 spans 14 residues. The CDR3 bases are TGTGCCAGCATTGGGAGGAACAACCAAGAGACCCAGTACTTC. This encodes CASIGRNNQETQYF.

V gene TRBV18 combines with J gene TRBJ1-3; 12 positions match TRBD1. Germline V gives CDR1 KGHSH, CDR2 LQKENI. The CDR3 is 17 residues long. The ends lost 3 bases at V and 1 base at J; junction bases unmatched: 4. In DNA, the CDR3 is TGTGCCAGCTCACCCCCGGGACAGGGGGCTTCTGGAAACACCATATATTTT. Protein product: CASSPPGQGASGNTIYF.